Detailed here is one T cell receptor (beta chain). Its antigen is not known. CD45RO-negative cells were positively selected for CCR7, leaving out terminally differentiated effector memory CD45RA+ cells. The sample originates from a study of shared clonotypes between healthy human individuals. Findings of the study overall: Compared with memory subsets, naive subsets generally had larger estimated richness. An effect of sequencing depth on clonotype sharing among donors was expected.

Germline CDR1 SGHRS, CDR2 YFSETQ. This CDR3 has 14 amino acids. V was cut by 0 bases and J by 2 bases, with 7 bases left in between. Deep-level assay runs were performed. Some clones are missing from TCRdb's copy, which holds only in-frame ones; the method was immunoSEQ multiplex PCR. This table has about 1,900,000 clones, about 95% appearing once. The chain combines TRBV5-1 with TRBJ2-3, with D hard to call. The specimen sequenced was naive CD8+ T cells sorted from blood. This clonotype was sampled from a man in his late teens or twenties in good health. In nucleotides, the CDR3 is TGCGCCAGCAGCTTGGTGGAGAACACAGATACGCAGTATTTT. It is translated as CASSLVENTDTQYF.